The 10 T cell receptor beta chains below come from one sample, sequenced in a study of T-cell reconstitution after alpha-beta-depleted transplantation in children. The TCRbeta library incorporated unique molecular identifiers. TCRdb redid the calling of the PCR reads with MiXCR, one entry per CDR3 protein. This sample yields some 600,000 distinct CDR3 sequences, of which around 13% are seen a single time; about 2% belongs to the top ten. This specimen consisted of PBMCs, mostly from graft donor cells, obtained 360 days after TCRalphabeta/CD19-depleted stem cell transplant. The receptor set was obtained from a male patient younger than 18 who had a stem cell transplant for acute myeloid leukemia, so the T cells may come from the graft donor.

The rearrangement uses TRBV19 and TRBJ2-7; TRBD2 is a possible D gene (7 bases). The CDR3 contains 14 residues. V gave up 7 bases and J gave up 4 bases, with 17 bases separating them. CDR1 is LNHDA and CDR2 is SQIVND in the germline V gene (reference sequence). CDR3 protein: CASTGASGSYEQYF. DNA of the CDR3: TGTGCCAGTACAGGGGCTAGCGGATCTTACGAGCAGTACTTC.

The table lists this clonotype with a few counts. The V and J genes are TRBV5-1 and TRBJ1-2; D possibly corresponds to TRBD1 (5 bases). CDR3 length: 15 residues. The germline CDR1 and CDR2 sequences are SGHRS and YFSETQ. V lost 0 bases to trimming and J lost 4 bases, with 13 bases between them. The CDR3 is CASSLALGPVYGYTF. In nucleotides, the CDR3 is TGCGCCAGCAGCTTGGCCCTGGGGCCCGTCTATGGCTACACCTTC.

This clonotype was observed a few times. The chain has TRBV20-1 and TRBJ2-5, with 11 positions matching TRBD2. The V and J ends lost 5 bases and 5 bases, in that order; junction bases with no gene match: 4. CDR3 length: 13 amino acids. Germline assignment: CDR1 DFQATT and CDR2 SNEGSKA (reference sequence). CDR3 in DNA: TGCAGTGCTGTGACTAGCGGGACGGAGACCCAGTACTTC. Amino acids: CSAVTSGTETQYF.

Ten or more counts support this clonotype. The chain links TRBV29-1 to TRBJ2-3, with 10 bases lining up with TRBD1. From germline, CDR1 is SQVTM and CDR2 ANQGSEA. The CDR3 has 14 residues. The junction had 4 bases not matched to a gene; V was cut back by 6 bases and J by 1 base. The CDR3 sequence: CSVRGTGGTDTQYF. As DNA, the CDR3 is TGCAGCGTCCGAGGGACAGGGGGCACAGATACGCAGTATTTT.

This clonotype was observed at least ten times. The chain combines TRBV7-2 with TRBJ2-3, with a possible D match to TRBD2 (6 bases). Germline V gene data show CDR1 as SGHTA and CDR2 as FQGNSA. This CDR3 has 14 amino acids. V lost 8 bases to trimming and J lost 4 bases, with 16 bases between them. The CDR3 loop reads CASFDLAWADTQYF. The CDR3 nucleotides read TGTGCCAGCTTCGACCTAGCGTGGGCAGATACGCAGTATTTT.

This clonotype was counted many times. The V and J genes are TRBV14 and TRBJ2-7, with 7 bases matching TRBD2. The V gene's germline CDR1 is SGHDN and CDR2 FVKESK. CDR3 length: 14 amino acids. V was pared by 4 bases and J by 0 bases, with 3 bases of the junction left unmatched. CDR3 sequence (DNA): TGTGCCAGCAGCCTTCGGACTAGCTCCTACGAGCAGTACTTC. Translating it yields CASSLRTSSYEQYF.

This clonotype was seen a few times. The chain couples TRBV6-1 to TRBJ1-2, with 7 bases matching TRBD1. The CDR3 loop spans 16 amino acids. The junction had 12 bases not matched to a gene; V was cut back by 7 bases and J by 1 base. Germline V gene lookup returns CDR1 MNHNS and CDR2 SASEGT. The CDR3 DNA is TGTGCCAGCACCATAAACCGGGACAGATTTAACTATGGCTACACCTTC. This gives the protein CASTINRDRFNYGYTF.

The chain has TRBV27 and TRBJ2-7; maybe TRBD1 (5 bases). The V end lost 8 bases, the J end lost 0 bases, and 20 bases lay between the germline ends. The germline CDR1 and CDR2 sequences are MNHEY and SMNVEV (reference sequence). This CDR3 is 16 amino acids long. As DNA, the CDR3 is TGTGCCAGCTGCCTTCGTATGGGGCATTACTCCTACGAGCAGTACTTC. Its translation: CASCLRMGHYSYEQYF.

For the CDR3, the DNA is TGTGCCAGCAGAGTAATAGCGGGGAAGACTAGCACAGATACGCAGTATTTT. Protein: CASRVIAGKTSTDTQYF. This chain joins TRBV7-2 and TRBJ2-3; the match to TRBD2 covers 8 bases. The CDR3 loop spans 17 amino acids. Trimming cost V 6 bases and J 0 bases; bases outside gene matches: 11. CDR1 and CDR2 from the germline V gene are SGHTA and FQGNSA.

The genes are TRBV4-3 and TRBJ2-2, with D possibly matching TRBD2 (5 bases). The germline V and J ends were trimmed by 5 bases and 1 base, with 14 bases remaining between them. Per the germline V gene, CDR1 is LGHNA and CDR2 is YSLEER. This CDR3 has 16 amino acids. The CDR3 bases are TGCGCCAGCAGCGCGAGGACTGTCTTGAACACCGGGGAGCTGTTTTTT. Protein: CASSARTVLNTGELFF.